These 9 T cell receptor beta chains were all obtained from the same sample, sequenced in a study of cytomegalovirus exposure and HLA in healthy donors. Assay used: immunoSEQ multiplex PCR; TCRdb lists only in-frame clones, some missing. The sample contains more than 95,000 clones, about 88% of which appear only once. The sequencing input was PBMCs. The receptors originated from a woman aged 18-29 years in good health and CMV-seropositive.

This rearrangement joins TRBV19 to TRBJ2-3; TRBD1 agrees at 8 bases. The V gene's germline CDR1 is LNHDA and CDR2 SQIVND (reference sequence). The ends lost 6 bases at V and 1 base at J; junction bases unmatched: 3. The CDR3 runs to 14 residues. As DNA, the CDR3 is TGTGCCAGTAGGGAGGACAGGGGCACAGATACGCAGTATTTT. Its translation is CASREDRGTDTQYF.

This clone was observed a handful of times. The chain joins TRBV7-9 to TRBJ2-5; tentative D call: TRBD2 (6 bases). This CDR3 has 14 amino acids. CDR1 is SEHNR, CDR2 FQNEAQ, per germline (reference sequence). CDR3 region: CAGVGGKGQETQYF. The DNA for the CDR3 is TGTGCGGGAGTTGGGGGGAAGGGGCAAGAGACCCAGTACTTC.

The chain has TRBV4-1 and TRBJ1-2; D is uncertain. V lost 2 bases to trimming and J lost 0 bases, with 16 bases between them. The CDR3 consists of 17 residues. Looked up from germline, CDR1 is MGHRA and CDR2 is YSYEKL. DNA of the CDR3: TGCGCCAGCAGCCAAAGGATCTCGCCGACTCCTAACTATGGCTACACCTTC. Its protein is CASSQRISPTPNYGYTF.

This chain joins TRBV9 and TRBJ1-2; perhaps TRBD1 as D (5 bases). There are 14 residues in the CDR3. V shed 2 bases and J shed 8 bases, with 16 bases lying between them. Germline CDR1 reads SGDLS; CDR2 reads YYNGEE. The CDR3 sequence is CASSVGGTIMGYTF. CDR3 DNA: TGTGCCAGCAGCGTGGGAGGGACCATCATGGGCTACACCTTC.

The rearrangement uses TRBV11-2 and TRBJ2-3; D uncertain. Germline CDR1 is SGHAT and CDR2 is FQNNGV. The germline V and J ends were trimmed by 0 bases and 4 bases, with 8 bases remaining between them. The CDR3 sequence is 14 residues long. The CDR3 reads CASSLDLLSDTQYF. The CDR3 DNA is TGTGCCAGCAGCTTAGATCTTCTGTCAGATACGCAGTATTTT.

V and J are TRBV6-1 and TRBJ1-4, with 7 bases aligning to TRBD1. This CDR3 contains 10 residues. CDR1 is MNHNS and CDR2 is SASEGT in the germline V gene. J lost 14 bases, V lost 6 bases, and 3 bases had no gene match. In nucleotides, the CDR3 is TGTGCCAGCAGAGACAGGGTGCTGTTTTTT. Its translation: CASRDRVLFF.

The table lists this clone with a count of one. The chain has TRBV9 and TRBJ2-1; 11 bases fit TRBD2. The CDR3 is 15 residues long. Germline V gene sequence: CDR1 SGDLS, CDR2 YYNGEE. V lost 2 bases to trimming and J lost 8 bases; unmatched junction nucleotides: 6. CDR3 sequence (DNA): TGTGCCAGCAGCGTTACTAGCGGGAGTATCTATGAGCAGTTCTTC. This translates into CASSVTSGSIYEQFF.

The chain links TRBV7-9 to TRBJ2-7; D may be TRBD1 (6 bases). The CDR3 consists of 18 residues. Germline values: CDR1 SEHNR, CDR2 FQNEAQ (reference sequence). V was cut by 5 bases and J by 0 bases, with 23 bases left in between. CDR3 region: CASSLIPFDRTSSYEQYF. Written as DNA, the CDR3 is TGTGCCAGCAGCCTCATCCCATTCGACAGGACGAGCTCCTACGAGCAGTACTTC.

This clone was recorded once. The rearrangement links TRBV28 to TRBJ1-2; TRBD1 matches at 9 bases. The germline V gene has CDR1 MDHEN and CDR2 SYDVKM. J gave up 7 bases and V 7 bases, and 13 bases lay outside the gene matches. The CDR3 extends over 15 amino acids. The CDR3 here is CASTPYGDRVRGYTF. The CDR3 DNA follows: TGTGCCAGCACCCCTTATGGGGACAGGGTTCGTGGCTACACCTTC.